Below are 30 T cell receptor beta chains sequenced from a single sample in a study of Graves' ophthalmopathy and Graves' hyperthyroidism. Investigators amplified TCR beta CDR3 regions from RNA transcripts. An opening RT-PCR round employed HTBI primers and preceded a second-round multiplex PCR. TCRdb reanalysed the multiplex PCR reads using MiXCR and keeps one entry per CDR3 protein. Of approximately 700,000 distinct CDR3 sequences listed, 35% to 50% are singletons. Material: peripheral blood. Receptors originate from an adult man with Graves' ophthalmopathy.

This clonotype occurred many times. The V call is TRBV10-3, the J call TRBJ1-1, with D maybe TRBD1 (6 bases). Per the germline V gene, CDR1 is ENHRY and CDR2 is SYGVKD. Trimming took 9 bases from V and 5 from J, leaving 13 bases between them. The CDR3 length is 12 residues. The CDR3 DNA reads TGTGCCATAACCCGAGGGGGTACTGAAGCTTTCTTT. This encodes CAITRGGTEAFF.

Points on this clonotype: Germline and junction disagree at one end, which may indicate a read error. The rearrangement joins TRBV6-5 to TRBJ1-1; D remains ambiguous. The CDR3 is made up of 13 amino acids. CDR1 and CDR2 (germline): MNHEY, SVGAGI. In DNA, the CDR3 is TGTGCCAGCAGTTCAACGGTGAACACTGAAGCTCTCTTT. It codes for CASSSTVNTEALF.

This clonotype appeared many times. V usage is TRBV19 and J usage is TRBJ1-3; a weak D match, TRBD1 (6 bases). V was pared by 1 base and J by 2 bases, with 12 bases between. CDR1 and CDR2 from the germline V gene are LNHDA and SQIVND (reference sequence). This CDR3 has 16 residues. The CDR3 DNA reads TGTGCCAGTAGTATAGCAGGGGTTCGCCCTGGAAACACCATATATTTT. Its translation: CASSIAGVRPGNTIYF.

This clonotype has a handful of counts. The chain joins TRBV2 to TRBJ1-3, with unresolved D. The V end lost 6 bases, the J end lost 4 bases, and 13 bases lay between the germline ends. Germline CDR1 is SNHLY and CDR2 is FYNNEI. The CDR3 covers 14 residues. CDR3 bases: TGTGCCAGCAGCGCCGGTTTTCCAGGAAACACCATATATTTT. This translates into CASSAGFPGNTIYF. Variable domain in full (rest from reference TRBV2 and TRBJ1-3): EPEVTQTPSHQVTQMGQEVILRCVPISNHLYFYWYRQILGQKVEFLVSFYNNEISEKSEIFDDQFSVERPDGSNFTLKIRSTKLEDSAMYFCASSAGFPGNTIYFGEGSWLTVV.

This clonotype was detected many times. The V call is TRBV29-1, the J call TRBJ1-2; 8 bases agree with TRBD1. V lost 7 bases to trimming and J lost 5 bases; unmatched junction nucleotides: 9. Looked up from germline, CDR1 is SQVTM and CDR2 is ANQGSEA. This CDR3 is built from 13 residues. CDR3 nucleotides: TGCAGCGCCGCCACCGGGACAGGATATGGCTACACCTTC. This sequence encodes CSAATGTGYGYTF. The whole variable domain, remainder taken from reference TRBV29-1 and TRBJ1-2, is SAVISQKPSRDICQRGTSLTIQCQVDSQVTMMFWYRQQPGQSLTLIATANQGSEATYESGFVIDKFPISRPNLTFSTLTVSNMSPEDSSIYLCSAATGTGYGYTFGSGTRLTVV.

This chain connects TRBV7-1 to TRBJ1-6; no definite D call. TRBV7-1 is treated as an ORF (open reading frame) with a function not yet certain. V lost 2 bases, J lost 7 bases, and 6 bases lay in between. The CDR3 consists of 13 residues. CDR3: CASSSHENSPLHF. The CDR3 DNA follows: TGTGCCAGCAGCTCACACGAAAATTCACCCCTCCACTTT.

The CDR3 region is CATSATSGPQETQYF. CDR3 nucleotide sequence: TGTGCCACCAGTGCGACTAGCGGTCCTCAAGAGACCCAGTACTTC. The chain combines TRBV24-1 with TRBJ2-5; 9 bases agree with TRBD2. The V and J ends lost 5 bases and 2 bases, in that order; junction bases with no gene match: 5. The CDR3 consists of 15 residues. Germline-derived CDR1 and CDR2 are KGHDR and SFDVKD.

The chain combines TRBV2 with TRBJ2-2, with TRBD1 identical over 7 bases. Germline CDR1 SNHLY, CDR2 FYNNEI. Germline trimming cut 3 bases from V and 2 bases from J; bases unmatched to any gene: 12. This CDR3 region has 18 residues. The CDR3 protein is CASSDSPTGTDNTGELFF. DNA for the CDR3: TGTGCCAGCAGTGACTCCCCCACCGGGACAGACAACACCGGGGAGCTGTTTTTT.

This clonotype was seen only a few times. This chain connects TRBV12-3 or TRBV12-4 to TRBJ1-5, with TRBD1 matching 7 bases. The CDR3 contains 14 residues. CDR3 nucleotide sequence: TGTGCTAGTGGTTTGGGACAGCTTAATCAGCCCCAGCATTTT. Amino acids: CASGLGQLNQPQHF.

CDR3 DNA: TGTGCCAGCAGTTGGGACAGGGGGAGGACCGCAACTAATGAAAAACTGTTTTTT. The encoded protein is CASSWDRGRTATNEKLFF. V gene TRBV2 combines with J gene TRBJ1-4, with TRBD1 matching 11 bases. Unmatched junction bases numbered 8, after V lost 5 bases and J lost 0 bases. This CDR3 is 18 amino acids long. Per the germline V gene, CDR1 is SNHLY and CDR2 is FYNNEI.

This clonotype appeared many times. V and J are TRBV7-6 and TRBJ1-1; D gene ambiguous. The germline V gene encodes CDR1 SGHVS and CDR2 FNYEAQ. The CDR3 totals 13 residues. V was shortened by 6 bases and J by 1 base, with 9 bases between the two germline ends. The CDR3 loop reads CASRLQENTEAFF. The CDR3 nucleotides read TGTGCCAGCAGGTTACAAGAGAACACTGAAGCTTTCTTT.

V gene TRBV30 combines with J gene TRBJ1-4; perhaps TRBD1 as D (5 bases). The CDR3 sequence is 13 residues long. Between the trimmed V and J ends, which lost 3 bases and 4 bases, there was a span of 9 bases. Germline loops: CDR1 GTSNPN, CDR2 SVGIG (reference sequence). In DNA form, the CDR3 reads TGTGCCTGGAGCGGGACCATTAATGAAAAACTGTTTTTT. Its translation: CAWSGTINEKLFF.

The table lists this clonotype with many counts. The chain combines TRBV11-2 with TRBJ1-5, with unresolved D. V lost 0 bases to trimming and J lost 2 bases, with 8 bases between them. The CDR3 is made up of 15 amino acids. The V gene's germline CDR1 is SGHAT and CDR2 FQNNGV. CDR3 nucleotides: TGTGCCAGCAGCTTAGATCACCAGCGCAATCAGCCCCAGCATTTT. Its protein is CASSLDHQRNQPQHF.

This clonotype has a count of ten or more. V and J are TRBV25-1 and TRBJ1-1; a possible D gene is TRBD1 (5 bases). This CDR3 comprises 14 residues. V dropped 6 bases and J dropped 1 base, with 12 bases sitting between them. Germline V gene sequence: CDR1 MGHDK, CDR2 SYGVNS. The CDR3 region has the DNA TGTGCCAGCAGAGCCACGGGGGGGAACACTGAAGCTTTCTTT. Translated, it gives CASRATGGNTEAFF.

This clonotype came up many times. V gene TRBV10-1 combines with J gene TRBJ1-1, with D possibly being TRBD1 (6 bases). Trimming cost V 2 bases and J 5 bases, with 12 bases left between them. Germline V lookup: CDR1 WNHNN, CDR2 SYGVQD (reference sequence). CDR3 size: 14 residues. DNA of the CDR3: TGCGCCAGCAGTGAGGAACCCAGGGGAACTGAAGCTTTCTTT. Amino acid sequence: CASSEEPRGTEAFF.

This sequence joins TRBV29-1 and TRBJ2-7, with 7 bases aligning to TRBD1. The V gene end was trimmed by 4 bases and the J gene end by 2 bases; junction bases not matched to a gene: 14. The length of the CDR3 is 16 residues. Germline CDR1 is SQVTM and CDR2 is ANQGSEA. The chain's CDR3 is CSVGGQNYGYTYEQYF. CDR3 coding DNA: TGCAGCGTTGGGGGACAGAACTATGGCTACACCTACGAGCAGTACTTC.

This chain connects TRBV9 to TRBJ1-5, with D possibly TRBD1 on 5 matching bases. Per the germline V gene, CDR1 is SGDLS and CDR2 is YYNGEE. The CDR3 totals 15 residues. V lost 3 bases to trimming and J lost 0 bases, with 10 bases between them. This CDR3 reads CASSAGQDSNQPQHF. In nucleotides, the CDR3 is TGTGCCAGCAGCGCCGGACAAGATAGCAATCAGCCCCAGCATTTT.

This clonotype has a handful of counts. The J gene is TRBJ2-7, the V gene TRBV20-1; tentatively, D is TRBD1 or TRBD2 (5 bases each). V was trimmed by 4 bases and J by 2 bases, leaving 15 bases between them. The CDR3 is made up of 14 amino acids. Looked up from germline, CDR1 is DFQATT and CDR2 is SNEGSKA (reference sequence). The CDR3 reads CSAKDPGRPYEQYF. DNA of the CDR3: TGCAGTGCTAAAGATCCGGGACGGCCCTACGAGCAGTACTTC.

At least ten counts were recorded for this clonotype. In DNA, the CDR3 is TGTGCCAGCAGCCCAGCAGTAGCGGGAGTTACCGGGGAGCTGTTTTTT. This sequence encodes CASSPAVAGVTGELFF. The V gene is TRBV14, the J gene TRBJ2-2, with TRBD2 matching 9 bases. Looked up from germline, CDR1 is SGHDN and CDR2 is FVKESK. J was trimmed by 5 bases and V by 4 bases; bases with no gene match: 8. The CDR3 covers 16 residues.

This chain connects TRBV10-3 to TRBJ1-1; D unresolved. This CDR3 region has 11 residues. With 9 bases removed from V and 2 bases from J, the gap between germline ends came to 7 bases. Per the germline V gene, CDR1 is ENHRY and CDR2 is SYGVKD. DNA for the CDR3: TGTGCCATACAAACCAACACTGAAGCTTTCTTT. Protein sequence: CAIQTNTEAFF.

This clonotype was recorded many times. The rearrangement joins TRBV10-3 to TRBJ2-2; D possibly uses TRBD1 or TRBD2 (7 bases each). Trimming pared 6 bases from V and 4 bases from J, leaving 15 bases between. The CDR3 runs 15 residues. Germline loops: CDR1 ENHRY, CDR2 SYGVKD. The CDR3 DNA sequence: TGTGCCATCAGCCGACAGGGAGGGAGCACCGGGGAGCTGTTTTTT. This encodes CAISRQGGSTGELFF.

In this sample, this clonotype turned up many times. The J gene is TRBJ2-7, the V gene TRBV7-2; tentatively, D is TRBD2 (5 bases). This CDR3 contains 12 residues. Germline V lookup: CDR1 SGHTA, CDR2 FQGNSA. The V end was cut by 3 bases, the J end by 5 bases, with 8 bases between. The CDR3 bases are TGTGCCAGCAGCTTTCACGGGAACGAGCAGTACTTC. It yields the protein CASSFHGNEQYF.

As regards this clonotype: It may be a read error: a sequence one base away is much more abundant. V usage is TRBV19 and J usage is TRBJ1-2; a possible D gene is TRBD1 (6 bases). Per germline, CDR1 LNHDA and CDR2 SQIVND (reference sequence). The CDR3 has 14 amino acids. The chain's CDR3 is CASSGQYYNYGYAF. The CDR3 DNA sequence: TGTGCCAGTAGTGGACAGTATTATAACTATGGCTACGCCTTC.

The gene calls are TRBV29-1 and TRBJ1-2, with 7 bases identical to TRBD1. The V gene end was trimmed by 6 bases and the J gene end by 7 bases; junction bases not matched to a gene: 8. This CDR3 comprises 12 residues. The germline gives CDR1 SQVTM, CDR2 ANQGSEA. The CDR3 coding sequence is TGCAGCGTGACAGGGTCGGACACTGGCTACACCTTC. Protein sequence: CSVTGSDTGYTF.

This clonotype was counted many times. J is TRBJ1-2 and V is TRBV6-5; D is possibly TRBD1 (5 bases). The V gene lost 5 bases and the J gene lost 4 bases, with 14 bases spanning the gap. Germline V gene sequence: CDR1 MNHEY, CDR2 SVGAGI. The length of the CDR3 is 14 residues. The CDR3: CASSPARDAYGYTF. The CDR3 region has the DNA TGTGCCAGCAGTCCCGCCAGGGACGCCTATGGCTACACCTTC.

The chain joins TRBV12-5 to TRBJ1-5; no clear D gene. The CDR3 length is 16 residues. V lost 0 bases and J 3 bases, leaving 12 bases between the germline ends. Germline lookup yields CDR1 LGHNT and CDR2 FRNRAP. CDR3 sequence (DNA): TGTGCTAGTGGTTTGGTCGGATCGGGAAACAATCAGCCCCAGCATTTT. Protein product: CASGLVGSGNNQPQHF.

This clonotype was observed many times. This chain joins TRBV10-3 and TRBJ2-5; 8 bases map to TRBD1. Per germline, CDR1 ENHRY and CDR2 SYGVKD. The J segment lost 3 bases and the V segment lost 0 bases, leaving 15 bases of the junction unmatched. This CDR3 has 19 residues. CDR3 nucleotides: TGTGCCATCAGTGAGTCGTCGATGTCCGGACAGGGACCCAAAGAGACCCAGTACTTC. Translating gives CAISESSMSGQGPKETQYF.

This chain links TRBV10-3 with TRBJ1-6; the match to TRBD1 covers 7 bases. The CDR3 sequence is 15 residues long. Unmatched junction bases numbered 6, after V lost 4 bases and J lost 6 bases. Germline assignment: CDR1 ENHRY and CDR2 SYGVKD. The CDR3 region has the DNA TGTGCCATCAGTGTAAGGGGACAGACTAATTCACCCCTCCACTTT. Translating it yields CAISVRGQTNSPLHF.

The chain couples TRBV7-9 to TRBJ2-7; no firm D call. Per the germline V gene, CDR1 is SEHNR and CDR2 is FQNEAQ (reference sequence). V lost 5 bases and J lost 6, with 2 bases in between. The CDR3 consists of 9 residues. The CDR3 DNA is TGTGCCAGCAGCAGCGAGCAGTACTTC. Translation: CASSSEQYF. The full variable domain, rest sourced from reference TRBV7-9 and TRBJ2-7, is DTGVSQNPRHKITKRGQNVTFRCDPISEHNRLYWYRQTLGQGPEFLTYFQNEAQLEKSRLLSDRFSAERPKGSFSTLEIQRTEQGDSAMYLCASSSEQYFGPGTRLTVT.

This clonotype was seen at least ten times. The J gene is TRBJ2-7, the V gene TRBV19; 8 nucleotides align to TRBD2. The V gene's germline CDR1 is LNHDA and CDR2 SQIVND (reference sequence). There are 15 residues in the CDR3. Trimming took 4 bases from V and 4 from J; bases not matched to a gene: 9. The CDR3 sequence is CASSKRAGETYEQYF. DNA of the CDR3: TGTGCCAGTAGTAAACGAGCGGGAGAAACGTACGAGCAGTACTTC. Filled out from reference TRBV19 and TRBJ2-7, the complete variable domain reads DGGITQSPKYLFRKEGQNVTLSCEQNLNHDAMYWYRQDPGQGLRLIYYSQIVNDFQKGDIAEGYSVSREKKESFPLTVTSAQKNPTAFYLCASSKRAGETYEQYFGPGTRLTVT.